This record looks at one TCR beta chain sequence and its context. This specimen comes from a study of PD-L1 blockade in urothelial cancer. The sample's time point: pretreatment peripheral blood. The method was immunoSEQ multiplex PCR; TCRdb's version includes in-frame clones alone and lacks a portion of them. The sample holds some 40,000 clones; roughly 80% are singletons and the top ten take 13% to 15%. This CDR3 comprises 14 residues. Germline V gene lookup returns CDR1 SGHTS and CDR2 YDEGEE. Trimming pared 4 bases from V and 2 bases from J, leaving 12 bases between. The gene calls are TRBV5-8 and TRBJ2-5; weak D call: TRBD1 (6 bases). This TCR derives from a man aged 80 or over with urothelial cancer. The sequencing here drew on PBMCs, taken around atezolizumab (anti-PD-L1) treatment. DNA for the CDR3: TGTGCCAGCAGCGTAAAAGGACAGCAAGAGACCCAGTACTTC. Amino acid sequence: CASSVKGQQETQYF.